The clone carrying this T cell receptor beta chain was counted once. The source of the sample is a study of control samples from healthy donors and cancer patients. Libraries were prepared by immunoSEQ multiplex PCR; TCRdb keeps only in-frame clonotypes and omits some of them. Counted here are 150,000 to 200,000 clones, approximately 90% occurring once; the ten biggest clones make up around 12%. Deletions cut 6 bases from V and 0 bases from J, with 12 bases between. This CDR3 contains 14 residues. In germline, CDR1 is MNHEY, CDR2 SVGAGI. V is TRBV6-5 and J is TRBJ2-7; D is possibly TRBD1 (7 bases). The sample comprised blood. The receptor's source is a man between 25 and 39 years old in good health. The CDR3 protein is CASRPGGPSYEQYF. The DNA of the CDR3 is TGTGCCAGCAGACCAGGGGGGCCCTCCTACGAGCAGTACTTC.